Following are 10 T cell receptor beta chains from one sample sequenced in a study of blood T cell repertoires in COVID-19. Using immunoSEQ multiplex PCR, the repertoire was profiled, and TCRdb retains in-frame clones only, with some absent. The data show some 300,000 clones, 75% to 90% seen once. Sequenced input: peripheral blood. All receptors derive from a woman aged 65 to 85 with COVID-19, enrolled during active disease.

The chain carries TRBV28 and TRBJ2-2, with TRBD1 matching 8 bases. This CDR3 has 15 amino acids. CDR1 and CDR2 (germline): MDHEN, SYDVKM. J was trimmed by 6 bases and V by 6 bases; bases with no gene match: 9. The CDR3 DNA is TGTGCCAGCAGCTTGACAGGGGATCTCTCCGGGGAGCTGTTTTTT. Its protein product is CASSLTGDLSGELFF.

This clone was recorded only once. The chain combines TRBV7-9 with TRBJ2-1; 10 bases agree with TRBD2. The germline gives CDR1 SEHNR, CDR2 FQNEAQ (reference sequence). V lost 3 bases and J lost 9; bases outside the gene matches: 8. The CDR3 runs 15 residues. The CDR3 loop is CASSLSGGAGTEQFF. As DNA, the CDR3 is TGTGCCAGCAGCTTGAGCGGGGGGGCCGGTACTGAGCAGTTCTTC.

The chain links TRBV6-5 to TRBJ1-4, with 8 bases fitting TRBD1. CDR1 is MNHEY and CDR2 is SVGAGI in the germline V gene. CDR3 length: 14 amino acids. Trimming cost V 6 bases and J 4 bases; bases outside gene matches: 4. CDR3 residues: CASRRTGFNEKLFF. CDR3 nucleotides: TGTGCCAGCAGACGGACAGGGTTTAATGAAAAACTGTTTTTT.

The chain is built from TRBV4-3 and TRBJ1-2; D gene uncertain. The CDR3 totals 12 residues. V shed 3 bases and J shed 4 bases, with 6 bases lying between them. Germline V lookup: CDR1 LGHNA, CDR2 YSLEER. The CDR3 here is CASSQRSYGYTF. In DNA, the CDR3 is TGCGCCAGCAGCCAGAGATCCTATGGCTACACCTTC.

The V gene is TRBV4-2, the J gene TRBJ2-7; 10 bases fit TRBD2. Germline values: CDR1 LGHNA, CDR2 YNFKEQ. This CDR3 has 18 amino acids. With 0 bases clipped from V and 1 base from J, the junction kept 9 bases outside the gene matches. The CDR3 sequence: CASSQEGGSGGSSYEQYF. CDR3 nucleotides: TGTGCCAGCAGCCAAGAAGGTGGTAGCGGGGGGTCTTCCTACGAGCAGTACTTC.

The chain combines TRBV7-2 with TRBJ2-7; TRBD2 aligns across 13 bases. The CDR3 consists of 15 residues. The V gene's germline CDR1 is SGHTA and CDR2 FQGNSA. V trimming: 5 bases; J trimming: 2 bases; junction bases outside the gene matches: 3. The CDR3, as DNA: TGTGCCAGCAGCACAACTAGCGGGGGGGCCTACGAGCAGTACTTC. Its protein product is CASSTTSGGAYEQYF.

The chain employs TRBV19 and TRBJ2-3; 7 positions match TRBD1. Germline-derived CDR1 and CDR2 are LNHDA and SQIVND (reference sequence). After removal of 4 bases from V and 12 bases from J, the junction contained 16 bases not matched to a gene. CDR3 length: 15 amino acids. The CDR3 nucleotides are TGTGCCAGTAGTACCCATGACAGGGTGGTTCCCCAACAGTATTTT. Amino acid sequence: CASSTHDRVVPQQYF.

The V call is TRBV30, the J call TRBJ2-5; perhaps TRBD1 as D (5 bases). With 0 bases removed from V and 5 bases from J, the gap between germline ends came to 10 bases. Germline V gives CDR1 GTSNPN, CDR2 SVGIG (reference sequence). The CDR3 has 13 residues. The CDR3 bases are TGTGCCTGGAGTGTTAGGGGTTTCGAGACCCAGTACTTC. Translation: CAWSVRGFETQYF.

The J gene is TRBJ2-7, the V gene TRBV6-5; 7 nucleotides align to TRBD1. Germline V lookup: CDR1 MNHEY, CDR2 SVGAGI. Trimming removed 10 bases from V and 1 base from J; junction bases left unmatched: 4. The CDR3 runs 12 residues. The CDR3: CAIRDSSYEQYF. CDR3 DNA sequence: TGTGCCATCCGGGACAGTTCCTACGAGCAGTACTTC.

This clone came up a few times. The chain has TRBV29-1 and TRBJ1-2, with TRBD1 matching 12 bases. V lost 6 bases, J lost 7 bases, and 6 bases stayed unmatched. There are 13 residues in the CDR3. The germline V gene has CDR1 SQVTM and CDR2 ANQGSEA. The CDR3 region is CSVPGQGASGYTF. In DNA, the CDR3 is TGCAGCGTACCGGGACAGGGGGCGTCTGGCTACACCTTC.